Given below is one T cell receptor beta chain in context. This clonotype came up a few times. Its antigen remains unidentified. It has no much larger one-base neighbor in the sample; base qualities were not kept. This entry belongs to a study of T cells after yellow fever vaccination (dated by TCRdb to about 2019). With respect to the entire study: The SMART-Seq v4 Ultra Low Input RNA kit was used to prepare libraries from fractions with low cell numbers. Two healthy male donors, one aged 18 to 29 and one aged 30 to 40 years, made up the cohort. Blood samples were taken at several timepoints before and after primary and secondary immunization, and bulk PBMC replicates and cell subsets were isolated. To follow T-cell clones before and after primary and booster YFV17D yellow fever vaccination, bulk TCR alpha and beta repertoires were sequenced over time.

Overall results and qualifications from the work: After the booster, most of the clones that had expanded following primary vaccination were detected again (96% of CD4 and roughly nine tenths of CD8), which suggests that memory was broadly maintained. FACS-sorted repertoires could contain abundant contaminating clonotypes from the bulk population, so computational filtering was required. A small share of clonotypes was detected in both CD4 and CD8 compartments, with the overlap likely arising from convergent recombination. The study included only two donors, which limits how far the findings can be generalized. The secondary T-cell response was found to be weaker but faster than the primary response, with a peak reached on day 5 rather than on day 15.

The instrument given in TCRdb is Illumina NovaSeq 6000. TCR cDNA was made using 5'RACE template switching, a step that added a universal primer site and unique molecular identifiers. Priming of cDNA synthesis was performed from both the TCR alpha and TCR beta constant segments. Library amplification involved two PCR steps, and the second step added sample barcodes and sequencing adapters. Sequencing of libraries was done on Illumina HiSeq 2500 (2x100 bp) or NovaSeq (2x150 bp). Regarding the original processing steps: Demultiplexing of reads and collapsing into UMI consensus sequences were performed with MIGEC, and V(D)J alignment was carried out with MiXCR. Vaccine-responding clonotypes were defined with edgeR using replicate PBMC samples, requiring FDR below 0.01 and a log2 fold change above 5 up to day 15. Each bulk clonotype was labeled CD4 or CD8 based on which sequenced repertoire, CD4 or CD8, contained the clonotype at higher abundance. TCRdb itself trimmed the public reads at Q25 with fastp, ran MiXCR and retained productive beta chains. Rows merge per CDR3 protein into single entries with the most common DNA and genes. These V and J calls rely on TCRdb rather than the paper's analysis. This sample is represented by about 320,000 distinct CDR3 sequences; approximately 4.3% of them were singletons. In total, the top ten clones hold roughly a fifth of the sample.

The meaning of the sample's treatment or condition label: live attenuated yellow fever vaccine strain. At each blood-draw timepoint, two biological replicates of bulk PBMCs were obtained. PBMCs were isolated from peripheral blood using a standard Ficoll-Paque protocol. RNA was extracted with TriZol from bulk PBMCs, CD4 and CD8 fractions, and dextramer-positive and dextramer-negative fractions. CDR1 MGHRA and CDR2 YSYEKL were looked up in the germline V gene. V loses 0 bases of germline sequence and J loses 5 bases, and the interval between the two ends is 15 bases. Counted from cysteine to phenylalanine, this CDR3 has 16 amino acids. CDR3 DNA only is kept here, 48 bases in frame from base 1.

The sequence is built from TRBV4-1 and TRBJ2-3; 5 matching bases give a weak D call of TRBD2. Sequenced material: PBMCs, taken 15 days after the yellow fever booster vaccination. The sequence was obtained from a young man who received the YFV17D yellow fever vaccine. The DNA sequence follows: TGCGCCAGCAGCCAAGATCTGGCCCTGGCGGGAGATACGCAGTATTTT. This sequence encodes CASSQDLALAGDTQYF.